This T cell receptor (beta chain) appears in the sequencing data of a study of shared clonotypes between healthy human individuals. V gave up 7 bases and J gave up 10 bases; unmatched junction bases: 7. The CDR3 totals 13 residues. Germline-derived CDR1 and CDR2 are MNHEY and SMNVEV (reference sequence). CD45RA+ naive and CD45RA-negative memory subsets were separated from CD4+ cells. Splitting of each subset's genomic DNA was done evenly across several immunoSEQ plates. TCRdb's table, derived via immunoSEQ multiplex PCR, lists solely in-frame clones and lacks some. The table records 2 million or so clones, 85% to 95% of them present only once.

Sequences were obtained from naive CD4+ T cells sorted from blood. Noted subset: CD45RA+ positively selected. This sequence was found in a man between 18 and 35 years old in good health. V usage is TRBV27 and J usage is TRBJ1-6, with TRBD1 matching over 7 bases. The CDR3: CASTTGLNSPLHF. CDR3 DNA: TGTGCCAGCACGACAGGGTTGAACTCACCCCTCCACTTT.